These 10 T cell receptor beta chains were sequenced from one sample in a study of Ad26.COV2.S vaccination and SARS-CoV-2 variants. Treatment denoted: about 20 received Ad26.COV2.S at low or high dose, single or two shots; about 5 received placebo; per-sample allocation not given. Material that was analyzed had been drawn on day 63 after the first vaccine or placebo injection. This table comes from immunoSEQ multiplex PCR, and its TCRdb copy is limited to in-frame clones, with some not included. This sample has more than 250,000 clones; 87% occur once, and the top ten carry less than 3.5%. This material consisted of peripheral blood, taken in a trial of Ad26.COV2.S vaccine versus placebo. The source is a person between 18 and 65 years old who received the Ad26.COV2.S COVID-19 vaccine or a placebo.

The chain combines TRBV19 with TRBJ2-1; D is ambiguous. The length of the CDR3 is 10 residues. Germline values: CDR1 LNHDA, CDR2 SQIVND (reference sequence). Trimming removed 11 bases at V and 10 bases at J, with 12 bases between. The CDR3 protein is CAARLVEQFF. The CDR3 DNA reads TGTGCCGCGAGGCTAGTGGAGCAGTTCTTC. Combining the CDR3 with reference TRBV19 and TRBJ2-1 gives the whole variable domain DGGITQSPKYLFRKEGQNVTLSCEQNLNHDAMYWYRQDPGQGLRLIYYSQIVNDFQKGDIAEGYSVSREKKESFPLTVTSAQKNPTAFYLCAARLVEQFFGPGTRLTVL.

In this sample, this clone turned up once. The chain recombines TRBV2 with TRBJ1-5, with 10 bases matching TRBD1. Germline V CDR1 and CDR2: SNHLY, FYNNEI. This CDR3 comprises 16 residues. Losses at the gene ends were 4 bases for V and 1 base for J; bases not matched to a gene: 4. The CDR3 is CASSGTGGTSNQPQHF. The CDR3 DNA reads TGTGCCAGCAGTGGGACAGGGGGGACGAGCAATCAGCCCCAGCATTTT.

This clone was counted once. The chain couples TRBV5-1 to TRBJ2-2; 9 bases map to TRBD1. Germline V gene data show CDR1 as SGHRS and CDR2 as YFSETQ. This CDR3 is 15 amino acids long. The ends lost 4 bases at V and 7 bases at J; junction bases unmatched: 8. This chain's CDR3 is CASSVQGARNGELFF. CDR3 DNA sequence: TGCGCCAGCAGCGTACAGGGGGCGCGAAACGGGGAGCTGTTTTTT.

This chain joins TRBV2 and TRBJ2-7, with 9 bases matching TRBD1. J was trimmed by 6 bases and V by 4 bases; bases with no gene match: 4. This CDR3 region has 13 residues. From germline, CDR1 is SNHLY and CDR2 FYNNEI. Here the CDR3 reads CASSVGQGREQYF. CDR3 nucleotides: TGTGCCAGCAGTGTGGGACAGGGTCGCGAGCAGTACTTC.

Points on this clone: Additional DNA sequences in this sample encode the identical CDR3. The J gene is TRBJ1-5, the V gene TRBV2, with D unresolved. The CDR3 runs to 14 residues. Trimming left V 3 bases short and J 0 bases short, with 6 bases between. Germline CDR1 and CDR2: SNHLY and FYNNEI. CDR3 loop: CASSEGSSNQPQHF. DNA for the CDR3: TGTGCCAGCAGTGAGGGCAGTAGCAATCAGCCCCAGCATTTT.

This rearrangement joins TRBV5-1 to TRBJ2-3; 13 bases line up with TRBD2. This CDR3 spans 16 amino acids. V shed 8 bases, J shed 2 bases, and the junction held 8 bases outside the gene matches. Germline V gene sequence: CDR1 SGHRS, CDR2 YFSETQ. The CDR3 is CASETGLAGPTDTQYF. CDR3 in DNA: TGCGCCAGTGAAACGGGACTAGCGGGACCCACAGATACGCAGTATTTT. The full variable domain, its missing parts supplied by reference TRBV5-1 and TRBJ2-3, is KAGVTQTPRYLIKTRGQQVTLSCSPISGHRSVSWYQQTPGQGLQFLFEYFSETQRNKGNFPGRFSGRQFSNSRSEMNVSTLELGDSALYLCASETGLAGPTDTQYFGPGTRLTVL.

The chain has TRBV19 and TRBJ2-3; maybe TRBD1 (6 bases). The V and J ends lost 3 bases and 3 bases respectively, with 13 bases between them. The length of the CDR3 is 15 residues. Germline assignment: CDR1 LNHDA and CDR2 SQIVND (reference sequence). The CDR3 region is CASSMQGFRTDTQYF. The CDR3 DNA is TGTGCCAGTAGTATGCAGGGGTTCAGGACAGATACGCAGTATTTT.

This clone has a single count. This chain joins TRBV6-6 and TRBJ1-3, with D perhaps TRBD1 (6 bases). This CDR3 is 16 amino acids long. With 3 bases removed from V and 4 bases from J, the gap between germline ends came to 16 bases. Germline assignment: CDR1 MNHNY and CDR2 SVGAGI (reference sequence). CDR3 DNA: TGTGCCAGCAGTTATGCGCGGGGGGCTGTAGGAAACACCATATATTTT. Translated: CASSYARGAVGNTIYF.

This clone was picked up a small number of times. In DNA form, the CDR3 reads TGCGCCAGCAGTGAGGCTGGCACCTACGAGCAGTACTTC. This translates into CASSEAGTYEQYF. J is TRBJ2-7 and V is TRBV10-1; D gene uncertain. The V gene's germline CDR1 is WNHNN and CDR2 SYGVQD (reference sequence). The CDR3 runs to 13 residues. V was clipped by 2 bases and J by 2 bases, with 7 bases between them.

This chain links TRBV5-1 with TRBJ2-2, with a weak D call TRBD1 (5 bases). Per the germline V gene, CDR1 is SGHRS and CDR2 is YFSETQ. Deletions cut 4 bases from V and 5 bases from J, with 18 bases between. CDR3 length equals 16 residues. DNA for the CDR3: TGCGCCAGCAGCCCAATTGCAGGGCTCGGAACCGGGGAGCTGTTTTTT. Amino acid sequence: CASSPIAGLGTGELFF.